A single sample gave rise to the 16 T cell receptor beta chains below, sequenced in a study of blood T cells in healthy people across ages. For the second PCR, which ran for roughly 7 to 11 cycles, a sample-barcoded 5' primer and a J-beta primer mix were used. TCRdb processed the 5' RACE reads anew with MiXCR; each CDR3 protein has one entry. The sample lists about 1.1 million distinct CDR3 sequences; roughly two fifths were seen once. Sample: blood. Receptors were obtained from a man aged 18 to 29 in good health.

The sample holds a few counts of this clonotype. The chain recombines TRBV27 with TRBJ2-7; maybe TRBD1 (6 bases). The ends were cut back, 10 bases at V and 3 bases at J, with 10 bases in the middle. This CDR3 is 11 amino acids long. Germline assignment: CDR1 MNHEY and CDR2 SMNVEV (reference sequence). The CDR3 region is CATLQGYEQYF. CDR3 DNA: TGTGCCACCCTACAGGGCTACGAGCAGTACTTC.

The chain employs TRBV4-1 and TRBJ1-6; D gene ambiguous. CDR1 is MGHRA, CDR2 YSYEKL, per germline. CDR3 length: 17 residues. V was cut by 3 bases and J by 2 bases, with 14 bases left in between. CDR3 nucleotide sequence: TGCGCCAGCAGCCAGTTTAGGTGGGGTGCCTATAATTCACCCCTCCACTTT. It encodes CASSQFRWGAYNSPLHF.

As for this clonotype: Possible read error: a much larger clone is one base away. The V and J genes are TRBV20-1 and TRBJ2-1, with D perhaps matching TRBD1 or TRBD2 (5 bases each). Per the germline V gene, CDR1 is DFQATT and CDR2 is SNEGSKA (reference sequence). V gave up 3 bases and J gave up 2 bases, with 14 bases separating them. This CDR3 spans 15 amino acids. Written as DNA, the CDR3 is TGCAGTGCTAGCACCGTAGGGACCCCCTACAATGAGCAGTTCTTC. It specifies CSASTVGTPYNEQFF.

This clonotype was detected only a few times. The V call is TRBV9, the J call TRBJ1-1; no reliable D call. Germline loops: CDR1 SGDLS, CDR2 YYNGEE. V dropped 0 bases and J dropped 1 base, with 4 bases sitting between them. This CDR3 is 13 amino acids long. The CDR3 coding sequence is TGTGCCAGCAGCGTAGCACGGAACACTGAAGCTTTCTTT. This sequence encodes CASSVARNTEAFF.

This chain uses TRBV20-1 with TRBJ2-1; TRBD1 is a possible D gene (5 bases). Germline-derived CDR1 and CDR2 are DFQATT and SNEGSKA (reference sequence). V shed 0 bases and J shed 2 bases, with 17 bases lying between them. CDR3 size: 17 residues. The CDR3 is CSARDLENRMAYNEQFF. For the CDR3, the DNA is TGCAGTGCTAGAGATCTCGAGAACAGGATGGCCTACAATGAGCAGTTCTTC.

This clonotype was counted ten times or more. CDR3 loop: CASSQVQGGYGGYTF. The CDR3 bases are TGCGCCAGCAGCCAAGTACAGGGTGGTTATGGTGGCTACACCTTC. V is TRBV4-3 and J is TRBJ1-2; tentative D call: TRBD1 (6 bases). The V gene lost 1 base and the J gene lost 7 bases, with 16 bases spanning the gap. In germline, CDR1 is LGHNA, CDR2 YSLEER. The CDR3 runs to 15 residues.

This clonotype was counted only a few times. The CDR3 spells CASSQNRTAATPRDTQYF. The CDR3 coding sequence is TGTGCCAGCAGCCAAAATAGAACCGCGGCCACACCTAGGGATACGCAGTATTTT. The chain employs TRBV7-2 and TRBJ2-3, with D unresolved. CDR3 length: 18 amino acids. Per the germline V gene, CDR1 is SGHTA and CDR2 is FQGNSA. Deletions cut 5 bases from V and 6 bases from J, with 27 bases between.

This clonotype was observed a few times. The J gene is TRBJ1-1, the V gene TRBV20-1; a possible D gene is TRBD1 (5 bases). Between the trimmed V and J ends, which lost 3 bases and 4 bases, there was a span of 15 bases. The CDR3 consists of 14 residues. In germline, CDR1 is DFQATT, CDR2 SNEGSKA (reference sequence). For the CDR3, the DNA is TGCAGTGCTAGCTTCGGGGGTTTGGGCACTGAAGCTTTCTTT. Protein product: CSASFGGLGTEAFF.

This chain joins TRBV5-5 and TRBJ1-5; no firm D call. The CDR3 length is 14 residues. The germline V gene encodes CDR1 SGHKS and CDR2 YYEKEE (reference sequence). V was trimmed by 0 bases and J by 6 bases, leaving 10 bases between them. The CDR3 region is CASSLASVFQPQHF. CDR3 nucleotides: TGTGCCAGCAGCTTGGCAAGCGTTTTTCAGCCCCAGCATTTT.

The chain carries TRBV7-2 and TRBJ1-4; no firm D call. V gave up 5 bases and J gave up 6 bases, with 10 bases separating them. The length of the CDR3 is 13 residues. The germline V gene encodes CDR1 SGHTA and CDR2 FQGNSA. The CDR3 region is CASSPRVDEKLFF. The CDR3 DNA sequence: TGTGCCAGCAGCCCCCGGGTTGATGAAAAACTGTTTTTT.

This chain uses TRBV2 with TRBJ2-7; the D gene is possibly TRBD1 (6 bases). CDR3 length equals 12 residues. Germline values: CDR1 SNHLY, CDR2 FYNNEI. Trimming removed 6 bases from V and 7 bases from J, with 13 bases in between. CDR3 bases: TGTGCCAGCAGACCGCAGGGGCCTGAGCAGTACTTC. Protein: CASRPQGPEQYF. The variable domain in full, with the rest retrieved from reference TRBV2 and TRBJ2-7, is EPEVTQTPSHQVTQMGQEVILRCVPISNHLYFYWYRQILGQKVEFLVSFYNNEISEKSEIFDDQFSVERPDGSNFTLKIRSTKLEDSAMYFCASRPQGPEQYFGPGTRLTVT.

The rearrangement joins TRBV11-1 to TRBJ2-1; 11 bases map to TRBD1. The J call is uncertain, as TRBJ2-7 better fits the DNA end. The CDR3 consists of 13 residues. Germline V gene sequence: CDR1 SGHAT, CDR2 FQDESV (reference sequence). CDR3 region: CATGQGANNEQYF. CDR3 DNA: TGTGCCACAGGACAGGGGGCCAACAATGAGCAGTACTTC.

This clonotype occurred a few times. The CDR3 region is CASSQTGTSYEQYF. The DNA for the CDR3 is TGTGCCAGCAGCCAAACCGGGACTTCCTACGAGCAGTACTTC. This chain links TRBV7-2 with TRBJ2-7; possibly TRBD2 for D (6 bases). With 5 bases removed from V and 1 base from J, the gap between germline ends came to 12 bases. CDR3 size: 14 residues. Germline CDR1 is SGHTA and CDR2 is FQGNSA.

This chain links TRBV6-5 with TRBJ1-2; D may be TRBD1 (5 bases). The CDR3 consists of 15 residues. Germline CDR1 MNHEY, CDR2 SVGAGI. The ends were cut back, 8 bases at V and 1 base at J, with 17 bases in the middle. Here the CDR3 DNA reads TGTGCCAGCTCAAGGGGCCAAGTAGATAACTATGGCTACACCTTC. It is translated as CASSRGQVDNYGYTF.

The chain joins TRBV5-1 to TRBJ2-5; 9 bases are a match to TRBD2. Germline V gives CDR1 SGHRS, CDR2 YFSETQ. With 4 bases clipped from V and 5 bases from J, the junction kept 6 bases outside the gene matches. The CDR3 consists of 14 residues. As DNA, the CDR3 is TGCGCCAGCAGCCCTAGCGGGGATTGGGAGACCCAGTACTTC. This codes for CASSPSGDWETQYF.

This clonotype was seen only once. Written as DNA, the CDR3 is TGTGCCAGCAGCCCCCGCTTAGGGAATGAAAAACTGTTTTTT. It specifies CASSPRLGNEKLFF. The V call is TRBV14, the J call TRBJ1-4; D is undetermined. CDR1 and CDR2 (germline): SGHDN, FVKESK. Trimming removed 4 bases from V and 5 bases from J, with 11 bases in between. The length of the CDR3 is 14 residues.